A single sample is the source of the 17 T cell receptor beta chains below, sequenced in a study of cytomegalovirus exposure and HLA in healthy donors. The PCR ran on 60 Vbeta and 13 Jbeta primers. The assay was immunoSEQ multiplex PCR, and TCRdb's table has in-frame clones only and misses some. Of roughly 190,000 clones in the sample, around 83% were seen once. Material: PBMCs. The receptors stem from a man aged 35-49 years in good health and CMV-seropositive.

V usage is TRBV6-1 and J usage is TRBJ1-1; no clear D gene. CDR1 is MNHNS, CDR2 SASEGT, per germline. Trimming shortened V by 6 bases and J by 1 base, and 9 bases separated the two germline ends. This CDR3 has 13 amino acids. The CDR3 here is CASRGPRNTEAFF. The CDR3 DNA is TGTGCCAGCAGGGGCCCGAGGAACACTGAAGCTTTCTTT.

The J gene is TRBJ1-1, the V gene TRBV6-5; 7 bases are a match to TRBD1. Germline V gene sequence: CDR1 MNHEY, CDR2 SVGAGI. The trim removed 5 bases at V and 7 bases at J, leaving 7 bases unmatched. CDR3 length equals 13 residues. CDR3 DNA sequence: TGTGCCAGCAGTCCCATGGGGACAGTTGAAGCTTTCTTT. This codes for CASSPMGTVEAFF.

Note on this clone: Additional DNA sequences in this sample encode the identical CDR3. The chain is built from TRBV6-6 and TRBJ2-7; D gene uncertain. This CDR3 is 15 amino acids long. Germline assignment: CDR1 MNHNY and CDR2 SVGAGI (reference sequence). Trimming left V 7 bases short and J 5 bases short, with 21 bases between. The CDR3 loop reads CASKSYSSFRHEQYF. The CDR3 nucleotides are TGTGCCAGCAAAAGTTACAGCAGTTTCAGGCACGAGCAGTACTTC.

This sequence joins TRBV25-1 and TRBJ2-7, with 9 bases fitting TRBD1. Germline CDR1 MGHDK, CDR2 SYGVNS. J lost 6 bases, V lost 8 bases, and 14 bases had no gene match. The CDR3 runs 15 residues. The CDR3 spells CASREPGQGNCEQYF. The CDR3 coding sequence is TGTGCCAGCCGAGAACCGGGACAGGGTAATTGCGAGCAGTACTTC.

V is TRBV6-1 and J is TRBJ1-3; possible D gene TRBD1, 5 bases. This CDR3 has 13 amino acids. CDR1 is MNHNS and CDR2 is SASEGT in the germline V gene. Deletions cut 9 bases from V and 4 bases from J, with 13 bases between. The CDR3 is CASVWGAGNTIYF. The DNA of the CDR3 is TGTGCCAGTGTGTGGGGCGCGGGAAACACCATATATTTT.

The chain employs TRBV19 and TRBJ2-1, with D perhaps TRBD2 (6 bases). The CDR3 spans 17 residues. The V gene's germline CDR1 is LNHDA and CDR2 SQIVND (reference sequence). V dropped 1 base and J dropped 6 bases, with 19 bases sitting between them. The DNA of the CDR3 is TGTGCCAGTAGTATAGGGAGCGGAGGGGTCCCGGGCAATGAGCAGTTCTTC. Its translation: CASSIGSGGVPGNEQFF. The full variable domain, its missing parts supplied by reference TRBV19 and TRBJ2-1, is DGGITQSPKYLFRKEGQNVTLSCEQNLNHDAMYWYRQDPGQGLRLIYYSQIVNDFQKGDIAEGYSVSREKKESFPLTVTSAQKNPTAFYLCASSIGSGGVPGNEQFFGPGTRLTVL.

The V gene is TRBV7-3, the J gene TRBJ2-5; no clear D. This CDR3 region has 14 residues. Germline loops: CDR1 SGHTA, CDR2 FQGTGA. Trimming stripped 1 base from V and 0 bases from J, with 6 bases between. For the CDR3, the DNA is TGTGCCAGCAGCTTAAATCCCGACCAAGAGACCCAGTACTTC. Translation gives CASSLNPDQETQYF.

The rearrangement links TRBV5-1 to TRBJ1-1; 10 nucleotides match TRBD1. This CDR3 is 15 amino acids long. The germline gives CDR1 SGHRS, CDR2 YFSETQ. Trimming at V came to 3 bases and at J to 6 bases, leaving 8 bases not matched to a gene. This chain's CDR3 is CASSWGQGIPSEAFF. The CDR3 DNA reads as TGCGCCAGCAGCTGGGGACAGGGGATCCCCTCTGAAGCTTTCTTT.

The chain is built from TRBV7-9 and TRBJ2-7; D uncertain. This CDR3 contains 15 residues. Germline V gene data show CDR1 as SEHNR and CDR2 as FQNEAQ (reference sequence). V was pared by 5 bases and J by 4 bases, with 18 bases between. In DNA, the CDR3 is TGTGCCAGCAGCGTCCGCGGCCAGACCGGGTACGAGCAGTACTTC. The encoded protein is CASSVRGQTGYEQYF.

The chain links TRBV4-1 to TRBJ2-7, with D perhaps matching TRBD2 (6 bases). V was shortened by 0 bases and J by 6 bases, with 12 bases between the two germline ends. There are 14 residues in the CDR3. In germline, CDR1 is MGHRA, CDR2 YSYEKL. The CDR3 spells CASSQERRGVEQYF. The DNA for the CDR3 is TGCGCCAGCAGCCAAGAACGGAGGGGAGTCGAGCAGTACTTC.

J is TRBJ1-6 and V is TRBV21-1; TRBD1, the table's D call, was not compared with the DNA. TRBV21-1 is tagged as a pseudogene. CDR3 length: 16 residues. The CDR3 sequence: CASSRDRGRDNSPLHF. The CDR3 DNA is TGTGCCAGCAGCCGGGACAGGGGAAGAGATAATTCACCCCTCCACTTT.

The CDR3 sequence: CASNQNQETQYF. The CDR3 coding sequence is TGCGCCAGCAACCAGAACCAAGAGACCCAGTACTTC. This chain links TRBV5-1 with TRBJ2-5; D unresolved. Germline V lookup: CDR1 SGHRS, CDR2 YFSETQ. V was trimmed by 6 bases and J by 0 bases, leaving 6 bases between them. This CDR3 has 12 amino acids.

This clone appeared a single time. The J gene is TRBJ2-5, the V gene TRBV9; 8 bases align to TRBD2. This CDR3 spans 15 amino acids. Germline loops: CDR1 SGDLS, CDR2 YYNGEE. V was clipped by 0 bases and J by 3 bases; unmatched bases: 4. The CDR3 nucleotides are TGTGCCAGCAGCGTAGTAGGTAGCGGGAAAGAGACCCAGTACTTC. Its protein product is CASSVVGSGKETQYF.

This clone is a singleton in its sample. The J gene is TRBJ2-7, the V gene TRBV7-7; 14 bases agree with TRBD2. Trimming removed 4 bases from V and 5 bases from J; junction bases left unmatched: 7. CDR3 length equals 16 residues. CDR1 and CDR2 from the germline V gene are SSHAT and FNYEAQ (reference sequence). The CDR3 loop reads CASSSGLAGGRNEQYF. CDR3 coding DNA: TGTGCCAGCAGCTCTGGACTAGCGGGAGGCCGTAACGAGCAGTACTTC.

The rearrangement joins TRBV7-2 to TRBJ1-4, with D unclear. Germline CDR1 and CDR2: SGHTA and FQGNSA. The CDR3 covers 11 residues. Trimming left V 3 bases short and J 15 bases short, with 11 bases between. CDR3 loop: CASSLSGLLFF. The CDR3 DNA reads as TGTGCCAGCAGCTTGTCCGGACTCTTGTTTTTT.

The rearrangement links TRBV10-3 to TRBJ2-5; 8 bases map to TRBD1. The J segment lost 5 bases and the V segment lost 6 bases, leaving 8 bases of the junction unmatched. The CDR3 is made up of 14 amino acids. The germline V gene encodes CDR1 ENHRY and CDR2 SYGVKD. The CDR3 reads CAIRQTGGGETQYF. DNA for the CDR3: TGTGCCATCAGACAAACAGGGGGTGGGGAGACCCAGTACTTC.

This chain links TRBV18 with TRBJ2-2, with D perhaps TRBD1 (6 bases). V lost 2 bases to trimming and J lost 1 base, with 17 bases between them. The CDR3 consists of 18 residues. CDR1 and CDR2 (germline): KGHSH, LQKENI. DNA for the CDR3: TGTGCCAGCTCACCATACTTCGGGGCACAGGGGAACACCGGGGAGCTGTTTTTT. Its translation: CASSPYFGAQGNTGELFF.